What follows are 14 T cell receptor beta chains derived from one specimen sequenced in a study of regulatory and conventional T cells in RAG deficiency. Genomic DNA came from blood conventional CD4+ T cells gated CD25-low CD127-high. TCRdb's table, derived via immunoSEQ multiplex PCR, lists solely in-frame clones and lacks some. The sample consists of 29,000 or so clones, about 95% of them appearing once. These data were likewise used in another study, on regulatory T cells. This second study notes: The primer mix had 52 TRBV and 13 TRBJ primers.

Input material: CD25- CD4+ T cells sorted from blood. These receptors came from a human donor in good health.

The rearrangement links TRBV28 to TRBJ2-7; a weak D match, TRBD1 (5 bases). Germline CDR1 MDHEN, CDR2 SYDVKM. V lost 1 base and J 4 bases, leaving 11 bases between the germline ends. The CDR3 is 14 residues long. The CDR3 here is CASSLSRGGYEQYF. The CDR3 nucleotides are TGTGCCAGCAGTTTATCTAGGGGCGGTTACGAGCAGTACTTC.

The chain joins TRBV5-1 to TRBJ2-2, with D possibly TRBD1 on 5 matching bases. This CDR3 spans 15 amino acids. Germline V gene data show CDR1 as SGHRS and CDR2 as YFSETQ. Trimming removed 1 base at V and 6 bases at J, with 13 bases between. For the CDR3, the DNA is TGCGCCAGCAGCTTGAGTCAGGGAAGTGCCGGGGAGCTGTTTTTT. It codes for CASSLSQGSAGELFF.

This clone was observed a handful of times. The V and J genes are TRBV5-1 and TRBJ1-4; the D gene is possibly TRBD1 (6 bases). CDR1 and CDR2 from the germline V gene are SGHRS and YFSETQ. The V end lost 6 bases, the J end lost 5 bases, and 20 bases lay between the germline ends. This CDR3 is 16 amino acids long. The CDR3 here is CASTTTGSKGNEKLFF. The CDR3 nucleotides read TGCGCCAGCACTACGACAGGCTCAAAAGGCAATGAAAAACTGTTTTTT.

This clone has a single count. The genes are TRBV11-3 and TRBJ2-3, with a weak D call TRBD2 (6 bases). V dropped 3 bases and J dropped 4 bases, with 17 bases sitting between them. Germline CDR1 reads SGHNT; CDR2 reads YENEEA. CDR3 size: 16 residues. CDR3 nucleotides: TGTGCCAGCAGCTTCGGCAGGCTAGCGTTTGCAGATACGCAGTATTTT. Amino acids: CASSFGRLAFADTQYF. Based on the CDR3 plus reference TRBV11-3 and TRBJ2-3, the full variable domain is EAGVVQSPRYKIIEKKQPVAFWCNPISGHNTLYWYLQNLGQGPELLIRYENEEAVDDSQLPKDRFSAERLKGVDSTLKIQPAELGDSAVYLCASSFGRLAFADTQYFGPGTRLTVL.

The V call is TRBV5-8, the J call TRBJ1-1; D ambiguous. Germline V gives CDR1 SGHTS, CDR2 YDEGEE. This CDR3 comprises 14 residues. V lost 4 bases and J lost 0, with 10 bases in between. Here the CDR3 DNA reads TGTGCCAGCAGCCGGGGTTGGGTGAACACTGAAGCTTTCTTT. This codes for CASSRGWVNTEAFF.

J is TRBJ2-2 and V is TRBV7-2, with TRBD1 as a possible D gene (6 bases). The length of the CDR3 is 15 residues. V gave up 3 bases and J gave up 5 bases, with 13 bases separating them. Germline V gives CDR1 SGHTA, CDR2 FQGNSA. Here the CDR3 DNA reads TGTGCCAGCAGCTTGCGAGGGGGTCGGACCGGGGAGCTGTTTTTT. It is translated as CASSLRGGRTGELFF.

This rearrangement joins TRBV4-2 to TRBJ1-2, with a tentative D call TRBD1 (5 bases). Germline V gene data show CDR1 as LGHNA and CDR2 as YNFKEQ. Between the trimmed V and J ends, which lost 2 bases and 8 bases, there was a span of 12 bases. The CDR3 sequence is 13 residues long. The CDR3: CASSQPAGHGYTF. CDR3 in DNA: TGTGCCAGCAGCCAACCTGCGGGGCACGGCTACACCTTC.

This chain joins TRBV11-2 and TRBJ1-2, with D tentatively TRBD1 (5 bases). This CDR3 is built from 16 residues. Germline lookup yields CDR1 SGHAT and CDR2 FQNNGV. V gave up 1 base and J gave up 0 bases, with 12 bases separating them. CDR3: CASSLVGDSPNYGYTF. The DNA for the CDR3 is TGTGCCAGCAGCTTAGTGGGGGACTCGCCTAACTATGGCTACACCTTC.

The genes are TRBV6-1 and TRBJ1-2; D remains ambiguous. The CDR3 length is 12 residues. Germline V CDR1 and CDR2: MNHNS, SASEGT. V dropped 2 bases and J dropped 3 bases, with 4 bases sitting between them. CDR3 coding DNA: TGTGCCAGCAGTGAAAGCCACTATGGCTACACCTTC. This codes for CASSESHYGYTF.

The chain carries TRBV5-1 and TRBJ2-5, with D maybe TRBD1 (6 bases). Trimming left V 7 bases short and J 0 bases short, with 13 bases between. The germline V gene has CDR1 SGHRS and CDR2 YFSETQ. The length of the CDR3 is 14 residues. Here the CDR3 reads CASQGPMYQETQYF. The CDR3 nucleotides are TGCGCCAGCCAGGGGCCTATGTACCAAGAGACCCAGTACTTC. The variable domain in full, completed from reference TRBV5-1 and TRBJ2-5, reads KAGVTQTPRYLIKTRGQQVTLSCSPISGHRSVSWYQQTPGQGLQFLFEYFSETQRNKGNFPGRFSGRQFSNSRSEMNVSTLELGDSALYLCASQGPMYQETQYFGPGTRLLVL.

The rearrangement uses TRBV27 and TRBJ1-2, with TRBD1 as a possible D gene (5 bases). Between the trimmed V and J ends, which lost 0 bases and 4 bases, there was a span of 9 bases. The CDR3 has 14 amino acids. CDR1 and CDR2 (germline): MNHEY, SMNVEV (reference sequence). CDR3 nucleotides: TGTGCCAGCAGTTTATCCGGGGGGGGCTATGGCTACACCTTC. As protein: CASSLSGGGYGYTF.

This chain links TRBV27 with TRBJ1-2; 7 bases are a match to TRBD1. V shed 2 bases, J shed 4 bases, and the junction held 4 bases outside the gene matches. Per the germline V gene, CDR1 is MNHEY and CDR2 is SMNVEV (reference sequence). The CDR3 extends over 14 amino acids. DNA for the CDR3: TGTGCCAGCAGTTTAAGACAGGGTAGCTATGGCTACACCTTC. Translated: CASSLRQGSYGYTF.

The chain links TRBV11-2 to TRBJ1-2; 8 nucleotides line up with TRBD1. There are 19 residues in the CDR3. In germline, CDR1 is SGHAT, CDR2 FQNNGV. Losses at the gene ends were 0 bases for V and 6 bases for J; bases not matched to a gene: 18. CDR3 amino acids: CASSLDDRVVGTGGDGYTF. CDR3 bases: TGTGCCAGCAGCTTAGATGATCGGGTGGTAGGGACAGGTGGCGATGGCTACACCTTC.

The chain combines TRBV28 with TRBJ2-7, with a possible D match to TRBD2 (5 bases). Trimming took 5 bases from V and 3 from J, leaving 11 bases between them. The CDR3 has 13 amino acids. CDR1 and CDR2 (germline): MDHEN, SYDVKM. The DNA of the CDR3 is TGTGCCAGCAGTCGGGTACTAGGCTACGAGCAGTACTTC. This translates into CASSRVLGYEQYF.